These 4 T cell receptor beta chains originate from one sample sequenced in a study of T-cell memory formation after mild COVID-19. One entry per CDR3 protein results from TCRdb running MiXCR on the 5' RACE reads. The sample yields hundreds of thousands of distinct CDR3 sequences, 17% seen once. Sequencing was performed on PBMCs or a T cell subset sorted from them (not recorded which). Receptor source: an adult woman who had mild COVID-19 (a few samples of this study predate the infection). Cell type and time point are not known.

This clonotype has more than one count but fewer than ten. The CDR3 here is CASSPGRGREKLFF. In nucleotides, the CDR3 is TGTGCCAGCAGTCCCGGGAGGGGTAGGGAAAAACTGTTTTTT. The J gene is TRBJ1-4, the V gene TRBV12-3 or TRBV12-4; TRBD1 is a possible D gene (5 bases). The CDR3 covers 14 residues. Trimming stripped 5 bases from V and 8 bases from J, with 15 bases between.

The chain has TRBV6-1 and TRBJ2-5; the D is unclear. Trimming removed 4 bases from V and 4 bases from J, with 10 bases in between. Germline V gene data show CDR1 as MNHNS and CDR2 as SASEGT. The CDR3 loop spans 13 amino acids. As DNA, the CDR3 is TGTGCCAGCAGTGTTTCTCCAGTAGAGACCCAGTACTTC. Translating gives CASSVSPVETQYF.

This clonotype was observed a handful of times. This chain connects TRBV29-1 to TRBJ1-5, with 10 bases that match TRBD1. The junction had 6 bases not matched to a gene; V was cut back by 4 bases and J by 6 bases. Germline assignment: CDR1 SQVTM and CDR2 ANQGSEA. The CDR3 extends over 14 amino acids. CDR3 nucleotides: TGCAGCGTTGTTCTTCGGGACAGGGGTCAGCCCCAGCATTTT. It is translated as CSVVLRDRGQPQHF.

The J gene is TRBJ2-1, the V gene TRBV2, with D unclear. CDR1 is SNHLY, CDR2 FYNNEI, per germline. There are 15 residues in the CDR3. Trimming took 1 base from V and 4 from J, leaving 11 bases between them. The CDR3 spells CASSEGPVKYNEQFF. The DNA of the CDR3 is TGTGCCAGCAGTGAAGGTCCTGTGAAGTACAATGAGCAGTTCTTC.